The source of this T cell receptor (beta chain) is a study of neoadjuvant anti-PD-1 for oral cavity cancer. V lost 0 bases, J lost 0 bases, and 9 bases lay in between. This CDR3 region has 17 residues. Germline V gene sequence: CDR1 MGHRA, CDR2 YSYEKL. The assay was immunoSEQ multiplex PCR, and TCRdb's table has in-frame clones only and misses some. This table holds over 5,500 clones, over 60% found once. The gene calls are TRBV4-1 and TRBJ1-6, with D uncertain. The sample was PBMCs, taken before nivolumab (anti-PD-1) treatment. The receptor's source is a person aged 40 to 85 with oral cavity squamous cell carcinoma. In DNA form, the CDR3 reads TGCGCCAGCAGCCAAGAACCCCAGAGCTCCTATAATTCACCCCTCCACTTT. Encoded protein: CASSQEPQSSYNSPLHF.